These T cell receptor beta chains were read from a single sample in a study of shared clonotypes between healthy human individuals. TCRdb's copy holds only in-frame clones and misses some; the assay was immunoSEQ multiplex PCR. The table shows fewer than 150,000 clones, with around 73% occurring only once. Sequenced material: memory CD8+ T cells sorted from blood. These receptors were collected from a woman aged 25 to 39 in good health. CDR3s include the opening cysteine and the closing phenylalanine or tryptophan. A D gene is named only where the DNA matches it firmly. Clone size is shown for a subset of rows, as once, few, many or a class of expanded clone.

d_call	v_call	clone_size	cdr3_aa
NA	TRBV28	once	CASSSLEGEGYNEQFF
NA	TRBV7-2	NA	CASSFNIGRVLPYEQYF
NA	TRBV4-1	few	CASSQEQGYEQYF
NA	TRBV19	NA	CASSIRENRPYEQYF
TRBD2	TRBV5-5	NA	CASSDPSGHSYEQYF
NA	TRBV7-6	NA	CASSPRVGQSRNQPQHF
NA	TRBV28	NA	CASSLGDIWGNQPQHF
NA	TRBV4-2	NA	CASSLTQGPAYEQYF
NA	TRBV25-1	NA	CASSGTEQGDYQPQHF
TRBD2	TRBV28	NA	CASGPSGRTTDTQYF
NA	TRBV4-2	NA	CASSVGADQETQYF
NA	TRBV18	few	CASSPDGLSNEKLFF
NA	TRBV6-1	few	CASSESFESETQYF
NA	TRBV28	many	CASEGGAPTWGTGELFF
NA	TRBV29-1	NA	CSVENRVGPEAFF
NA	TRBV18	NA	CASSPDLYSNQPQHF
TRBD2	TRBV4-2	NA	CASSQDAAGGGYEQYF
NA	TRBV4-1	NA	CASSQYGSAYGYTF
NA	TRBV25-1	NA	CASSGWDLVGRDDVQYF
NA	TRBV9	once	CASSATGIGSYEQYF
NA	TRBV15	NA	CATSRDGGAGGGYEEQYF
NA	TRBV7-9	few	CASSGASQGEQYF
NA	TRBV6-5	NA	CASSSTRDTYYEQYF